This is a list of T cell receptor beta chains from one sample in a study of OX40 agonist ivuxolimab in advanced cancers. TCRdb's copy holds only in-frame clones and misses some; the assay was immunoSEQ multiplex PCR. The sample holds under 55,000 clones, around 85% seen once. The sequenced sample was CD4+ or CD8+ T cells sorted from blood, obtained in a trial of the OX40 agonist ivuxolimab. These TCRs come from an adult with an advanced solid tumor such as melanoma, head and neck, liver or kidney cancer. Each CDR3 is given with its conserved first and last residue. The order of the fields is CDR3 protein, CDR3 DNA, V gene, clone size, D gene, J gene. A D gene is named only where the DNA matches it firmly. Part of the rows lack a size; the others show once, few, many or a class for expanded clones.

CDR3aa: CAISVGDRTYEQYF
CDR3nt: TGTGCCATCAGTGTTGGGGACCGAACCTACGAGCAGTACTTC
v_gene: TRBV10-3
abundance: NA
d_gene: NA
j_gene: TRBJ2-7

CDR3aa: CASSEISGVGGNEQFF
CDR3nt: TGTGCCAGCAGTGAGATCAGCGGGGTGGGCGGCAATGAGCAGTTCTTC
v_gene: TRBV9
abundance: once
d_gene: TRBD2
j_gene: TRBJ2-1

CDR3aa: CSAPIYNEQFF
CDR3nt: TGCAGCGCCCCCATCTACAATGAGCAGTTCTTC
v_gene: TRBV29-1
abundance: NA
d_gene: NA
j_gene: TRBJ2-1

CDR3aa: CASSVRGGQNTGELFF
CDR3nt: TGTGCCAGCAGCGTGCGGGGGGGCCAGAACACCGGGGAGCTGTTTTTT
v_gene: TRBV9
abundance: NA
d_gene: TRBD2
j_gene: TRBJ2-2

CDR3aa: CASSYSYRLNTEAFF
CDR3nt: TGTGCCAGCAGTTACTCGTACAGGTTGAACACTGAAGCTTTCTTT
v_gene: TRBV6-5
abundance: NA
d_gene: NA
j_gene: TRBJ1-1

CDR3aa: CASTLTSGGNTGELFF
CDR3nt: TGTGCCAGCACCCTGACTAGCGGGGGGAACACCGGGGAGCTGTTTTTT
v_gene: TRBV9
abundance: NA
d_gene: TRBD2
j_gene: TRBJ2-2

CDR3aa: CASSFWQVQETQYF
CDR3nt: TGTGCCAGCAGCTTTTGGCAGGTTCAAGAGACCCAGTACTTC
v_gene: TRBV5-5
abundance: NA
d_gene: NA
j_gene: TRBJ2-5

CDR3aa: CASARLLRNTEAFF
CDR3nt: TGTGCCAGCGCGCGGCTCTTGAGGAACACTGAAGCTTTCTTT
v_gene: TRBV27
abundance: NA
d_gene: NA
j_gene: TRBJ1-1

CDR3aa: CASNWNSGVGELFF
CDR3nt: TGTGCCAGCAACTGGAATTCCGGCGTCGGGGAGCTGTTTTTT
v_gene: TRBV7-8
abundance: NA
d_gene: NA
j_gene: TRBJ2-2

CDR3aa: CASNPNLGDRTQYF
CDR3nt: TGCGCCAGCAACCCTAATTTGGGGGATCGAACCCAGTACTTC
v_gene: TRBV5-1
abundance: NA
d_gene: NA
j_gene: TRBJ2-5

CDR3aa: CASSRPAGTVGGTQYF
CDR3nt: TGTGCCAGCAGCAGACCAGCCGGGACAGTCGGTGGGACCCAGTACTTC
v_gene: TRBV7-9
abundance: NA
d_gene: TRBD1
j_gene: TRBJ2-5

CDR3aa: CASSLGAGADYNEQFF
CDR3nt: TGTGCCAGCAGTTTAGGTGCAGGGGCCGACTACAATGAGCAGTTCTTC
v_gene: TRBV28
abundance: once
d_gene: NA
j_gene: TRBJ2-1

CDR3aa: CASRYPGGAWYEQYF
CDR3nt: TGTGCCAGCAGGTATCCAGGGGGCGCGTGGTACGAGCAGTACTTC
v_gene: TRBV6-5
abundance: NA
d_gene: TRBD1
j_gene: TRBJ2-7

CDR3aa: CASSIYRQNTEAFF
CDR3nt: TGTGCCAGCAGTATTTACAGACAGAACACTGAAGCTTTCTTT
v_gene: TRBV6-5
abundance: NA
d_gene: NA
j_gene: TRBJ1-1

CDR3aa: CATWTGLPNSPLHF
CDR3nt: TGTGCCACCTGGACAGGGCTTCCCAATTCACCCCTCCACTTT
v_gene: TRBV6-6
abundance: NA
d_gene: TRBD1
j_gene: TRBJ1-6

CDR3aa: CASSWHRMGYNIQYF
CDR3nt: TGTGCCAGCAGCTGGCACAGAATGGGGTATAACATTCAGTACTTC
v_gene: TRBV7-9
abundance: NA
d_gene: NA
j_gene: TRBJ2-4

CDR3aa: CASSERPRGGEAKNIQYF
CDR3nt: TGTGCCAGCAGTGAGCGCCCCCGGGGGGGCGAGGCCAAAAACATTCAGTACTTC
v_gene: TRBV6-1
abundance: NA
d_gene: TRBD2
j_gene: TRBJ2-4

CDR3aa: CAPAGRERYGYTF
CDR3nt: TGTGCCCCGGCCGGGAGGGAAAGATATGGCTACACCTTC
v_gene: TRBV27
abundance: NA
d_gene: NA
j_gene: TRBJ1-2

CDR3aa: CASNLEGISGNTIYF
CDR3nt: TGTGCCAGTAACCTTGAAGGGATCTCTGGAAACACCATATATTTT
v_gene: TRBV19
abundance: NA
d_gene: NA
j_gene: TRBJ1-3

CDR3aa: CASSLAGRSSGNTIYF
CDR3nt: TGTGCCAGCAGCTTAGCGGGACGAAGCTCTGGAAACACCATATATTTT
v_gene: TRBV7-6
abundance: NA
d_gene: NA
j_gene: TRBJ1-3

CDR3aa: CSARLPGTDTQYF
CDR3nt: TGCAGCGCCCGCCTCCCCGGGACAGATACGCAGTATTTT
v_gene: TRBV29-1
abundance: NA
d_gene: NA
j_gene: TRBJ2-3

CDR3aa: CASSFISISQPQHF
CDR3nt: TGTGCCAGCAGCTTTATCTCCATATCCCAACCCCAGCATTTT
v_gene: TRBV7-9
abundance: once
d_gene: NA
j_gene: TRBJ1-5

CDR3aa: CATVIDRGKRGYTF
CDR3nt: TGTGCCACCGTAATAGACAGGGGTAAGCGTGGCTACACCTTC
v_gene: TRBV15
abundance: NA
d_gene: TRBD1
j_gene: TRBJ1-2

CDR3aa: CASGSSGSRGSPLHF
CDR3nt: TGTGCTAGTGGTTCTTCAGGGTCGCGGGGTTCACCCCTCCACTTT
v_gene: TRBV12-5
abundance: NA
d_gene: NA
j_gene: TRBJ1-6

CDR3aa: CASSDSWSGNTIYF
CDR3nt: TGTGCCAGCAGTGACAGTTGGAGCGGAAACACCATATATTTT
v_gene: TRBV2
abundance: few
d_gene: NA
j_gene: TRBJ1-3

CDR3aa: CASSPRTSGDNEQFF
CDR3nt: TGTGCCAGCAGCCCTCGGACTAGCGGGGACAATGAGCAGTTCTTC
v_gene: TRBV9
abundance: NA
d_gene: TRBD2
j_gene: TRBJ2-1

CDR3aa: CASSERGLSNEKLFF
CDR3nt: TGTGCCAGCAGTGAGAGGGGGCTTAGTAATGAAAAACTGTTTTTT
v_gene: TRBV2
abundance: NA
d_gene: TRBD1
j_gene: TRBJ1-4

CDR3aa: CAWRRMTGGGADTQYF
CDR3nt: TGTGCCTGGAGGAGGATGACAGGGGGCGGCGCAGATACGCAGTATTTT
v_gene: TRBV30
abundance: NA
d_gene: TRBD1
j_gene: TRBJ2-3

CDR3aa: CASRLLATSGGATDTQYF
CDR3nt: TGCGCCAGCAGACTTCTCGCGACTAGCGGGGGGGCTACAGATACGCAGTATTTT
v_gene: TRBV5-1
abundance: NA
d_gene: TRBD2
j_gene: TRBJ2-3

CDR3aa: CASSPSGRTQYF
CDR3nt: TGTGCCAGCAGCCCCTCCGGGCGTACGCAGTATTTT
v_gene: TRBV9
abundance: NA
d_gene: NA
j_gene: TRBJ2-3

CDR3aa: CASSLGVPPSTF
CDR3nt: TGTGCCAGCAGCTTAGGCGTCCCGCCGTCCACCTTC
v_gene: TRBV11-2
abundance: once
d_gene: NA
j_gene: TRBJ1-2

CDR3aa: CASSEPPTGISNQPQHF
CDR3nt: TGTGCCAGTAGCGAGCCCCCGACAGGGATTAGCAATCAGCCCCAGCATTTT
v_gene: TRBV19
abundance: once
d_gene: TRBD1
j_gene: TRBJ1-5

CDR3aa: CASSVQGGADTQYF
CDR3nt: TGTGCCAGCAGCGTACAGGGTGGCGCAGATACGCAGTATTTT
v_gene: TRBV11-2
abundance: NA
d_gene: NA
j_gene: TRBJ2-3